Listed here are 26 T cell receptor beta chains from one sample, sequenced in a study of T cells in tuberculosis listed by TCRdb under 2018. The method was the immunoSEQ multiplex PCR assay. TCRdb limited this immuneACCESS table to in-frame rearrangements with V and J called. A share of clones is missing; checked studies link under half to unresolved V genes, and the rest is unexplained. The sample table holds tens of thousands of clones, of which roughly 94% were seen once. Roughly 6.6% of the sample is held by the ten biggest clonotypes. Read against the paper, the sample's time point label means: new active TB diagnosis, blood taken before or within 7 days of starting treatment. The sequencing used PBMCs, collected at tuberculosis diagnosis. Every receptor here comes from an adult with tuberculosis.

The CDR3 is CASRADRGGYTEAFF. CDR3 nucleotide sequence: TGTGCCAGCAGAGCGGACAGGGGGGGTTACACTGAAGCTTTCTTT. The V call is TRBV2, the J call TRBJ1-1, with 10 bases fitting TRBD1. Trimming at V came to 6 bases and at J to 3 bases, leaving 7 bases not matched to a gene. The CDR3 sequence is 15 residues long. In germline, CDR1 is SNHLY, CDR2 FYNNEI.

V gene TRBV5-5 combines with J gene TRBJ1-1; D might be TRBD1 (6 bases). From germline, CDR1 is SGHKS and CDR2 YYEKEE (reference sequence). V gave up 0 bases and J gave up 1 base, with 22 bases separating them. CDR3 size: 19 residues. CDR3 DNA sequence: TGTGCCAGCAGCTTGGGGTGGTCAGGGGTCGAGGTTACGAACACTGAAGCTTTCTTT. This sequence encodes CASSLGWSGVEVTNTEAFF.

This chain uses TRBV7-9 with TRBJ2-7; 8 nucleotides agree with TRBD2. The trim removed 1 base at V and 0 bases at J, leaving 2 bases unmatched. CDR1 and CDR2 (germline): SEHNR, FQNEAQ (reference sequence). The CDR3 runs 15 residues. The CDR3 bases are TGTGCCAGCAGCTTAGAAGGGACTAGCTCCTACGAGCAGTACTTC. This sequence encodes CASSLEGTSSYEQYF. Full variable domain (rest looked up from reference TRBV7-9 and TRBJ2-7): DTGVSQNPRHKITKRGQNVTFRCDPISEHNRLYWYRQTLGQGPEFLTYFQNEAQLEKSRLLSDRFSAERPKGSFSTLEIQRTEQGDSAMYLCASSLEGTSSYEQYFGPGTRLTVT.

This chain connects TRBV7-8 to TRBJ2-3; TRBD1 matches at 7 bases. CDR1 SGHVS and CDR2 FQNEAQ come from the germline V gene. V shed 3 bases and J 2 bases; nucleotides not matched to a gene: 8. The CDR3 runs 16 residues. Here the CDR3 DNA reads TGTGCCAGCAGCTTTAAACAGGGGACCTACACAGATACGCAGTATTTT. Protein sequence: CASSFKQGTYTDTQYF.

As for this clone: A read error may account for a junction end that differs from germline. CDR3 bases: TGTGCCAGCGGATCAACCGGGTTGGACACTAAAGCTTTCTTT. Amino acids: CASGSTGLDTKAFF. The V call is TRBV2, the J call TRBJ1-1; D may be TRBD1 (5 bases). Germline assignment: CDR1 SNHLY and CDR2 FYNNEI. The CDR3 has 14 amino acids.

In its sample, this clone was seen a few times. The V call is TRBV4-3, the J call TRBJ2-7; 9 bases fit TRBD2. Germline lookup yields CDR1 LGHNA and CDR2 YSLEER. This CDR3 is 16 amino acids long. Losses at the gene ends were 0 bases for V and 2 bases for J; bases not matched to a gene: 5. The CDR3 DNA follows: TGCGCCAGCAGCCAAGATATGCGGGGGGGAACCTACGAGCAGTACTTC. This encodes CASSQDMRGGTYEQYF.

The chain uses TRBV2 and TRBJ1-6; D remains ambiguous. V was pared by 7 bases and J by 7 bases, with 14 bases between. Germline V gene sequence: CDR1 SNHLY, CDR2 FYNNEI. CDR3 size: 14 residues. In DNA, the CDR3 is TGTGCCAGCACCCCCGGGTTAGGCAATTCACCCCTCCACTTT. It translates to CASTPGLGNSPLHF.

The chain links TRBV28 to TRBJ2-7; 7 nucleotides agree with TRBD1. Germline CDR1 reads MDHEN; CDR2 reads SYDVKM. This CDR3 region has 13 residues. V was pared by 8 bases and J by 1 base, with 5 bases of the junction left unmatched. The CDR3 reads CASQGQPSYEQYF. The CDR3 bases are TGTGCCAGCCAGGGACAGCCATCCTACGAGCAGTACTTC. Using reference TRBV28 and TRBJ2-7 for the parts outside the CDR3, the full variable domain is DVKVTQSSRYLVKRTGEKVFLECVQDMDHENMFWYRQDPGLGLRLIYFSYDVKMKEKGDIPEGYSVSREKKERFSLILESASTNQTSMYLCASQGQPSYEQYFGPGTRLTVT.

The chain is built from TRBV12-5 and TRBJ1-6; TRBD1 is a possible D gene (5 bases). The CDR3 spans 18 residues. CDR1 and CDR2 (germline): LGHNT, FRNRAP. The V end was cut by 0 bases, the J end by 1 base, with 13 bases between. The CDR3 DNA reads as TGTGCTAGTGGTTTGGTACGGTGGGGGGATTCCTATAATTCACCCCTCCACTTT. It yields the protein CASGLVRWGDSYNSPLHF.

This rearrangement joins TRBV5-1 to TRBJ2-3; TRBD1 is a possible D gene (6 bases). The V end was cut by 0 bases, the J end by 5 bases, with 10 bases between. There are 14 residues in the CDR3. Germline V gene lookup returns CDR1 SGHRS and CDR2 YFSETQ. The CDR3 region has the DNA TGCGCCAGCAGCTTGGAACAGGGAGAAGATACGCAGTATTTT. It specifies CASSLEQGEDTQYF.

The CDR3 spells CASSWLAGGYEQYF. For the CDR3, the DNA is TGTGCCAGCAGTTGGCTAGCGGGAGGCTACGAGCAGTACTTC. The V gene is TRBV27, the J gene TRBJ2-7; 11 nucleotides line up with TRBD2. The CDR3 has 14 residues. The V gene end was trimmed by 4 bases and the J gene end by 3 bases; junction bases not matched to a gene: 2. CDR1 is MNHEY, CDR2 SMNVEV, per germline (reference sequence).

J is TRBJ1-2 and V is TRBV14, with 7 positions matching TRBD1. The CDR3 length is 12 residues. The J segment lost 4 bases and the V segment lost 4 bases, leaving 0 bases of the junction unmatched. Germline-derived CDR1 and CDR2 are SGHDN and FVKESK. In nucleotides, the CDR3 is TGTGCCAGCAGCCGGGACAGCTATGGCTACACCTTC. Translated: CASSRDSYGYTF.

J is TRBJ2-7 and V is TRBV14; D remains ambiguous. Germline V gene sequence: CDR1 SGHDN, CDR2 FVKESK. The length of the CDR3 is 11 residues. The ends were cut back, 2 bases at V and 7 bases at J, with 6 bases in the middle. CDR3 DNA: TGTGCCAGCAGCCAAACGAGAGAGCAGTACTTC. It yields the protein CASSQTREQYF.

CDR3 residues: CASSFADRVSVEQFF. The CDR3 bases are TGTGCCAGCTCCTTTGCTGACAGGGTTAGTGTCGAGCAGTTCTTC. The chain joins TRBV11-2 to TRBJ2-1; 7 positions agree with TRBD1. V gave up 8 bases and J gave up 10 bases; unmatched junction bases: 17. The CDR3 has 15 amino acids. Germline CDR1 is SGHAT and CDR2 is FQNNGV.

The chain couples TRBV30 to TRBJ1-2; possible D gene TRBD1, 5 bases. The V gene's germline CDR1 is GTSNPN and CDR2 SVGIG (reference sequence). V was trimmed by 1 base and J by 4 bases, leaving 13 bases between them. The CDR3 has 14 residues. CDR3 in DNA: TGTGCCTGGAGTGAGCAGGCGGGGGGCTATGGCTACACCTTC. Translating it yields CAWSEQAGGYGYTF.

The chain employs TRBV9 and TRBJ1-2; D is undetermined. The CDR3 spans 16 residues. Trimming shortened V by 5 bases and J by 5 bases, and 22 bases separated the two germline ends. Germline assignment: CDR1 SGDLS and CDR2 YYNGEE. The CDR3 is CASRDTADPNGYGYTF. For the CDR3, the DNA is TGTGCCAGCAGGGATACAGCCGACCCGAATGGATATGGCTACACCTTC.

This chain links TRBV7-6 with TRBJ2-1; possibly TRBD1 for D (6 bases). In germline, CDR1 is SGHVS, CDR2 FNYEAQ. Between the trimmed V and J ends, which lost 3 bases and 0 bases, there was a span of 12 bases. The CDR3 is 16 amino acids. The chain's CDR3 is CASSLGHLSSYNEQFF. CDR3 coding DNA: TGTGCCAGCAGCTTGGGACACCTGAGCTCCTACAATGAGCAGTTCTTC.

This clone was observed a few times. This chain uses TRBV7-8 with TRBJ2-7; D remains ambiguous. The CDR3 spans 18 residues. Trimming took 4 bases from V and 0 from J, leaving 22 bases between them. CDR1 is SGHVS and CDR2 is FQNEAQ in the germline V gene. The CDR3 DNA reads TGTGCCAGCAGCTCCAAACGATCAGGTTACTCGAGCTCCTACGAGCAGTACTTC. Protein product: CASSSKRSGYSSSYEQYF.

For the CDR3, the DNA is TGTGCCAGCAGCCAAATAGCGGGAGGGGCCTACGAGCAGTACTTC. Translation: CASSQIAGGAYEQYF. The chain recombines TRBV4-2 with TRBJ2-7; 11 positions agree with TRBD2. Germline CDR1 reads LGHNA; CDR2 reads YNFKEQ. The CDR3 consists of 15 residues. The V and J ends lost 2 bases and 2 bases, in that order; junction bases with no gene match: 2.

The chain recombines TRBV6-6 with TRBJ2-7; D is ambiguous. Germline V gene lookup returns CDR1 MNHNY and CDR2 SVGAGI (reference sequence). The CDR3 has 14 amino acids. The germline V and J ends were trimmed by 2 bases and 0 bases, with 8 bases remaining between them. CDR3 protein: CASSYRVSSYEQYF. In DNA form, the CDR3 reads TGTGCCAGCAGTTACCGGGTGAGCTCCTACGAGCAGTACTTC.

CDR3 region: CASSQGGPGGQFF. CDR3 nucleotides: TGCGCCAGCAGCCAAGGGGGACCGGGGGGGCAGTTCTTC. The chain couples TRBV4-3 to TRBJ2-1; 7 bases align to TRBD2. J lost 12 bases, V lost 1 base, and 6 bases had no gene match. This CDR3 region has 13 residues. Looked up from germline, CDR1 is LGHNA and CDR2 is YSLEER.

The CDR3 sequence is CASSGGQAYSGNTIYF. The CDR3 DNA reads TGTGCCAGCAGCGGAGGACAGGCTTACTCTGGAAACACCATATATTTT. This chain links TRBV5-4 with TRBJ1-3; 7 bases are shared with TRBD1. There are 16 residues in the CDR3. J lost 0 bases, V lost 4 bases, and 7 bases had no gene match. Germline V gene sequence: CDR1 SGHNT, CDR2 YYREEE (reference sequence).

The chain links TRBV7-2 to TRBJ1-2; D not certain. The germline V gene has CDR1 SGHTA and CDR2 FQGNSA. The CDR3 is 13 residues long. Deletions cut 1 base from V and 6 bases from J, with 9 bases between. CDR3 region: CASSLGTEHGYTF. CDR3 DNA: TGTGCCAGCAGCTTAGGAACAGAGCATGGCTACACCTTC.

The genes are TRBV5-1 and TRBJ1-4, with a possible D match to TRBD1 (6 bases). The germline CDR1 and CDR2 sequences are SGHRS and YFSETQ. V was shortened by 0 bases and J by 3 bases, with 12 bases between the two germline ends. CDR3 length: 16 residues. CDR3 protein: CASSLEWGGANEKLFF. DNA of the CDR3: TGCGCCAGCAGCTTGGAATGGGGGGGCGCTAATGAAAAACTGTTTTTT.

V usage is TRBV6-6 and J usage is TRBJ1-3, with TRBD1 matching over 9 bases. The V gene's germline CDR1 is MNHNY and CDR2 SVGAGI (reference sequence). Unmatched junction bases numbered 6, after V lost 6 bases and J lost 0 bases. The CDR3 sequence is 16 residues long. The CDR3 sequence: CASSRKGQGSGNTIYF. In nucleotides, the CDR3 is TGTGCCAGCAGCCGCAAGGGACAGGGCTCTGGAAACACCATATATTTT.

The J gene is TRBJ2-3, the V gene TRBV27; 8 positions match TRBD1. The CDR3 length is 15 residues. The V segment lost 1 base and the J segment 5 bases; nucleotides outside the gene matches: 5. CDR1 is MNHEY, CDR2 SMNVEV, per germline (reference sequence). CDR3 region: CASSLLGTGIDTQYF. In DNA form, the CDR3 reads TGTGCCAGCAGTTTATTGGGGACAGGCATAGATACGCAGTATTTT.